This T cell receptor (beta chain) originates from a study of CD8 T cells in ankylosing spondylitis. General study findings and limits: Clones linked to disease were reported to show significant enrichment in matched ankylosing spondylitis synovial fluid. A TCR beta motif of roughly eight highly homologous variants seemed to mark ankylosing spondylitis blood. In peripheral blood, disease-linked CD8+ clones occurred at relatively low frequencies.

Turning to this clonotype: The antigen remains undetermined.

Libraries for TCR beta were made by quantitative 5'-RACE with molecular barcodes. A single record per CDR3 protein comes from TCRdb applying MiXCR to the 5' RACE reads. The sample consists of 200,000 to 250,000 distinct CDR3 sequences, roughly a tenth of them appearing once. Trimming cost V 3 bases and J 2 bases; bases outside gene matches: 6. The CDR3 has 15 residues. The germline V gene has CDR1 SGHNT and CDR2 YYREEE (reference sequence). What was sequenced was blood, either unsorted or a sorted T cell fraction (not recorded which). This receptor was obtained from a male donor with ankylosing spondylitis or in good health (not recorded which). The gene calls are TRBV5-4 and TRBJ2-3, with 7 bases fitting TRBD2. CDR3 in amino acids: CASSSTGGNTDTQYF. In nucleotides, the CDR3 is TGTGCCAGCAGCTCCACCGGGGGGAACACAGATACGCAGTATTTT. The full variable domain, completed using reference TRBV5-4 and TRBJ2-3, is ETGVTQSPTHLIKTRGQQVTLRCSSQSGHNTVSWYQQALGQGPQFIFQYYREEENGRGNFPPRFSGLQFPNYSSELNVNALELDDSALYLCASSSTGGNTDTQYFGPGTRLTVL.